Sequencing of this TCR beta chain was carried out in a study of blood T cell repertoires in COVID-19. V lost 7 bases to trimming and J lost 2 bases, with 17 bases between them. Germline V gene data show CDR1 as SNHLY and CDR2 as FYNNEI. This CDR3 region has 15 residues. This clone was detected only a few times. In the study's own analysis: Estimates of nucleated cell counts were drawn from the amplification of reference gene primers. Data came from immunoSEQ multiplex PCR; TCRdb stores just in-frame clones and leaves some out. The DNA was the basis for D and trimming; V, J and clone size are from that table. Found here are roughly 160,000 clones, 80% to 90% of them singletons; the top ten hold roughly 7.8%.

Sequencing was performed on peripheral blood. This clonotype originated in a man between 60 and 75 years old with acute or convalescent COVID-19. The J gene is TRBJ1-2, the V gene TRBV2; D gene uncertain. CDR3 sequence reads: CASNLQPLRNYGYTF. CDR3 DNA: TGTGCCAGCAACCTACAGCCTCTCCGCAACTATGGCTACACCTTC.